This TCR beta chain stems from a study of control samples from healthy donors and cancer patients. This clone has only one observation. The CDR3 length is 10 residues. Trimming left V 7 bases short and J 1 base short, with 4 bases between. Germline CDR1 SQVTM, CDR2 ANQGSEA. The table came from immunoSEQ multiplex PCR; TCRdb's copy has only in-frame clones and leaves some out. Of under 150,000 clones listed, 80% to 95% are singletons. The sequence was collected from a man aged 25-40 years in good health. The V gene is TRBV29-1, the J gene TRBJ1-1, with D hard to call. Source material: blood. CDR3 amino acids: CSGRNTEAFF. CDR3 DNA: TGCAGCGGACGGAACACTGAAGCTTTCTTT.